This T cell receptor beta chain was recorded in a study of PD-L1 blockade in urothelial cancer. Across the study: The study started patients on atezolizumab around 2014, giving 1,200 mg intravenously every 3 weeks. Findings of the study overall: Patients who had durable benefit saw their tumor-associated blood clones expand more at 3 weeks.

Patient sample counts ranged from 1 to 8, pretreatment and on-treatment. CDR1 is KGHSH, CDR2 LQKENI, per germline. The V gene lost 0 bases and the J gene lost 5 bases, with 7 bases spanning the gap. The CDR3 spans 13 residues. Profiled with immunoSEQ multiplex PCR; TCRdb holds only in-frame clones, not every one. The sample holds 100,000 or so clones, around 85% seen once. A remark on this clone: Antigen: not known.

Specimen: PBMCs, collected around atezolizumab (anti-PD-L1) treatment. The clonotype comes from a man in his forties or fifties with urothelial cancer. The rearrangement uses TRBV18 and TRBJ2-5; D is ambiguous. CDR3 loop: CASSPPTRETQYF. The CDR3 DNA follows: TGTGCCAGCTCACCACCCACCCGGGAGACCCAGTACTTC.